A single sample is the source of the 10 T cell receptor beta chains below, sequenced in a study of human T cells and chemical hapten exposure (dated by TCRdb to about 2021). The method was RACE. Sequencing used a NextSeq 500. TCRdb reanalyzed the raw reads on its own, using fastp at Q25 for trimming and MiXCR for clone calling, and kept in-frame beta chains. Here each entry gathers all rows of one CDR3 protein and keeps the most common genes and DNA. This sample comprises about 41,000 distinct CDR3 sequences, almost 4.5% of them detected only once. The ten largest account for about 5.8% of the sample. Read against the paper, the sample's time point label means: healthy volunteer bleed at 2 weeks. Total RNA was extracted from unfractionated whole blood collected in Tempus Blood RNA tubes. The sequenced sample was whole blood. The source is a human donor in good health. Some clones in this sample may be carry-over from other donors' samples.

Many counts were recorded for this clonotype. This rearrangement joins TRBV7-2 to TRBJ2-7; 15 bases map to TRBD2. Germline lookup yields CDR1 SGHTA and CDR2 FQGNSA. The CDR3 loop spans 17 amino acids. The junction had 8 bases not matched to a gene; V was cut back by 5 bases and J by 3 bases. The CDR3, as DNA: TGTGCCAGCAGCCCACTGGGACTAGCGGGAGGAGGCTACGAGCAGTACTTC. It is translated as CASSPLGLAGGGYEQYF.

This clonotype has ten or more counts. This rearrangement joins TRBV7-3 to TRBJ2-1, with a possible D match to TRBD2 (5 bases). This CDR3 contains 15 residues. V was trimmed by 2 bases and J by 3 bases, leaving 11 bases between them. Germline CDR1 reads SGHTA; CDR2 reads FQGTGA. CDR3 nucleotide sequence: TGTGCCAGCAGCTTAGGTAGCGCCTACTACAATGAGCAGTTCTTC. Translated, it gives CASSLGSAYYNEQFF.

At least ten counts were recorded for this clonotype. The J gene is TRBJ2-1, the V gene TRBV24-1; 7 nucleotides match TRBD1. After removal of 5 bases from V and 0 bases from J, the junction contained 3 bases not matched to a gene. The V gene's germline CDR1 is KGHDR and CDR2 SFDVKD. CDR3 length equals 15 residues. The CDR3 reads CATSAWDSSYNEQFF. CDR3 DNA: TGTGCCACCAGTGCCTGGGACAGCTCCTACAATGAGCAGTTCTTC.

As to this clonotype: This clone may be a read error of a much larger clone one base away. The rearrangement uses TRBV29-1 and TRBJ2-2; 9 nucleotides match TRBD1. CDR1 SQVTM and CDR2 ANQGSEA come from the germline V gene. This CDR3 is built from 15 residues. The CDR3 DNA reads TGCAGGGTTACACAGGGGGCCTCGAACACCGGGGAGCTGTTTTTT. Translation gives CRVTQGASNTGELFF.

This clonotype has more than one count but fewer than ten. The chain joins TRBV4-1 to TRBJ2-2; 9 nucleotides agree with TRBD2. Germline V gene lookup returns CDR1 MGHRA and CDR2 YSYEKL. The CDR3 has 17 residues. The trim removed 0 bases at V and 5 bases at J, leaving 7 bases unmatched. CDR3 region: CASSQDSGGGFTGELFF. CDR3 sequence (DNA): TGCGCCAGCAGCCAAGATAGCGGGGGAGGTTTTACCGGGGAGCTGTTTTTT.

This clonotype has a handful of counts. The chain uses TRBV11-2 and TRBJ2-3; 9 bases map to TRBD1. V was pared by 2 bases and J by 10 bases, with 10 bases of the junction left unmatched. The CDR3 is made up of 15 amino acids. Germline lookup yields CDR1 SGHAT and CDR2 FQNNGV. The CDR3 nucleotides are TGTGCCAGCAGCTTAAGAGCGGGACAGGGAATCTCGCAGTATTTT. Protein product: CASSLRAGQGISQYF.

There are many counts of this clonotype. V is TRBV20-1 and J is TRBJ1-6, with D maybe TRBD1 (5 bases). Germline CDR1 DFQATT, CDR2 SNEGSKA (reference sequence). V lost 0 bases and J lost 6, with 18 bases in between. This CDR3 contains 17 residues. The CDR3 is CSARESGWGRGNSPLHF. CDR3 coding DNA: TGCAGTGCTAGAGAGAGTGGGTGGGGGAGAGGTAATTCACCCCTCCACTTT.

This clonotype was recorded many times. The chain uses TRBV12-3 or TRBV12-4 and TRBJ2-1; 7 nucleotides align to TRBD2. The CDR3 totals 15 residues. Trimming cost V 1 base and J 8 bases; bases outside gene matches: 8. The CDR3 DNA follows: TGTGCCAGCAGTTTAGGGCTAGCGGTTTTCGATGAGCAGTTCTTC. Amino acid sequence: CASSLGLAVFDEQFF.

V is TRBV30 and J is TRBJ1-1; a weak D match, TRBD1 (6 bases). The V gene's germline CDR1 is GTSNPN and CDR2 SVGIG (reference sequence). V was trimmed by 4 bases and J by 7 bases, leaving 16 bases between them. This CDR3 is built from 13 residues. The CDR3 protein is CAWTPLGGFEAFF. CDR3 sequence (DNA): TGTGCCTGGACCCCCCTGGGGGGCTTTGAAGCTTTCTTT.

This clonotype has ten or more counts. The V gene is TRBV20-1, the J gene TRBJ2-6, with TRBD1 identical over 8 bases. The trim removed 6 bases at V and 6 bases at J, leaving 4 bases unmatched. Germline loops: CDR1 DFQATT, CDR2 SNEGSKA (reference sequence). The CDR3 has 13 amino acids. CDR3: CSAPDRVANVLTF. CDR3 DNA: TGCAGTGCCCCGGACAGGGTGGCCAACGTCCTGACTTTC.